This paragraph covers one TCR beta chain sequence. This entry is derived from a study of blood T cell repertoires in COVID-19. Across the whole study: Samples of COVID-19 (acute and convalescent) were obtained from the United States, Italy and Spain. T cells, B-cell-depleted T cells, or PBMCs supplied cDNA or gDNA.

Germline CDR1 MDHEN, CDR2 SYDVKM. This CDR3 contains 14 residues. V lost 5 bases and J lost 1, with 12 bases in between. Original processing methods: Amplifying reference gene primers gave estimates of nucleated cell counts. TCRdb's table, derived via immunoSEQ multiplex PCR, lists solely in-frame clones and lacks some. The D gene and trimming were derived from the DNA, and the V and J assignments and clone size from that table. The sample includes approximately 250,000 clones, 75% to 85% seen only once; the top ten take less than 6.5%. Those enrolled in Seattle joined during active infection and were followed longitudinally afterward.

The sample taken for sequencing was peripheral blood. The origin of this receptor is a man aged 45-60 years with COVID-19, enrolled during active disease. V and J are TRBV28 and TRBJ2-7; D may be TRBD2 (5 bases). CDR3 nucleotide sequence: TGTGCCAGCAGTCCCGGATGGACTTCCTACGAGCAGTACTTC. This sequence encodes CASSPGWTSYEQYF.